This T cell receptor beta chain was profiled in a study of OX40 agonist ivuxolimab in advanced cancers. Concerning the study at large: Ivuxolimab was an agonistic, fully human IgG2 monoclonal antibody directed against OX40 (CD134), a costimulatory receptor. The paper covers the monotherapy dose-escalation part of the phase I ivuxolimab trial, which included N = 52 patients. Among the approximately 50 dose-escalation patients, 19 had hepatocellular carcinoma, about 15 melanoma, 9 renal cell carcinoma and 9 head and neck cancer. Peripheral TCRbeta sequencing aimed to test whether ivuxolimab altered TCR sequence diversity and caused clonal T-cell expansion. In the dose-escalation cohort, 82.7% of patients were male, and the mean age was around 60 years, with a range of about 20 to 79. Prior anti-PD-1, anti-PD-L1 or anti-CTLA-4 therapy was permitted, and checkpoint inhibitors had been received by about 44% of dose-escalation patients. Partial responses were achieved by three dose-escalation patients, of whom one had hepatocellular carcinoma and two had cutaneous melanoma. Intravenous ivuxolimab was administered to patients every 2 weeks at six dose levels: 0.01, 0.1, 0.3, 1.5, 3 and 10 mg/kg.

Concerning this clone: Its antigen remains unidentified. One base away there is no much larger clone; base qualities are not given.

Patients with autoimmune disease history or receiving systemic immunosuppression were excluded from the trial. Peripheral blood for TCR sequencing was collected from all dose cohorts at baseline, on cycle 4 day 1, and on cycle 7 day 1. The samples were taken from a phase I, first-in-human, multicenter, open-label dose-escalation trial of ivuxolimab. Adults with locally advanced or metastatic head and neck squamous cell, hepatocellular, melanoma or renal cell carcinoma were enrolled in the trial. CD4+ and CD8+ T cells were sorted separately from peripheral blood before TCR sequencing. Study-wide findings and limitations: After ivuxolimab, more expanded clones were found on average in CD8+ T cells than in CD4+ T cells. At doses of 0.1 to 3.0 mg/kg, clonal expansion of both CD4+ and CD8+ T cells in blood was seen between baseline and week 6. In partial responders in the 0.1-3.0 mg/kg groups, normalized peripheral clonal expansion was found to be among the lowest, especially among CD8+ T cells. The antigen specificity of the clonally expanded peripheral T cells was not determined. Low levels of normalized T-cell clonal expansion were also seen in some nonresponding patients.

For sequencing of the TCRbeta CDR3 region, genomic DNA was extracted from the sorted cells. The immunoSEQ Assay was used for sequencing of TCRbeta CDR3 regions. What TCRdb holds here is the immuneACCESS table cut down to in-frame rearrangements. Part of the clones is not present; checked against another copy, under half of the missing clones reflect an unresolved V gene, and the others are unexplained. The sample has approximately 75,000 clones on record, approximately 87% of them singletons. The ten largest clones add up to approximately 6.1% of the sample. The specimen was CD4+ or CD8+ T cells sorted from blood, collected in a trial of the OX40 agonist ivuxolimab. This clonotype was sampled from an adult with an advanced solid tumor such as melanoma, head and neck, liver or kidney cancer.

CDR3 reads: CASSFPGTEAFF. The DNA sequence reads TGTGCCAGCAGCTTCCCGGGCACTGAAGCTTTCTTT. The rearrangement joined TRBV5-4 to TRBJ1-1, with the D gene too uncertain to name. Per the germline V gene (reference sequence), SGHNT is the CDR1 and YYREEE is the CDR2. Including the terminal cysteine and phenylalanine, the CDR3 comprises 12 residues. The read is trimmed to its CDR3 DNA, 36 bases read in frame from base 1. V sheds 2 bases and J sheds 4 bases, leaving 6 bases between their ends. The CDR3 plus the reference TRBV5-4 and TRBJ1-1 genes for the other parts give the full variable domain: ETGVTQSPTHLIKTRGQQVTLRCSSQSGHNTVSWYQQALGQGPQFIFQYYREEENGRGNFPPRFSGLQFPNYSSELNVNALELDDSALYLCASSFPGTEAFFGQGTRLTVV.